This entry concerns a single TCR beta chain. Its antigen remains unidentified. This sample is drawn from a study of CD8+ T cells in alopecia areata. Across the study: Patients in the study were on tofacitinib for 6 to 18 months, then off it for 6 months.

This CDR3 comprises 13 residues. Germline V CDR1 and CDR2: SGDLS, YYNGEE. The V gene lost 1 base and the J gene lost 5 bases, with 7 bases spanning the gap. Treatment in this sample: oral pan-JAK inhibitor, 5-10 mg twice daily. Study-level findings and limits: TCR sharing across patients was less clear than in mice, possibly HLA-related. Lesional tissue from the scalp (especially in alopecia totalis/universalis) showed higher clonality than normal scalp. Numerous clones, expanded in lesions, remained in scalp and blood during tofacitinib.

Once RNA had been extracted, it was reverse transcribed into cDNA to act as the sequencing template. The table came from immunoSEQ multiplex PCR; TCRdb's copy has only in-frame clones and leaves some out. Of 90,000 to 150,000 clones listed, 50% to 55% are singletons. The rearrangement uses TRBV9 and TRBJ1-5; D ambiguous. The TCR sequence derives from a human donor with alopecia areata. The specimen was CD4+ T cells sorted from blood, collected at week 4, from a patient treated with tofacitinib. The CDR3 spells CASSVLGDQPQHF. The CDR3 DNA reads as TGTGCCAGCAGCGTACTGGGAGATCAGCCCCAGCATTTT. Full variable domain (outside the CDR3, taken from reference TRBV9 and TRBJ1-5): DSGVTQTPKHLITATGQRVTLRCSPRSGDLSVYWYQQSLDQGLQFLIQYYNGEERAKGNILERFSAQQFPDLHSELNLSSLELGDSALYFCASSVLGDQPQHFGDGTRLSIL.